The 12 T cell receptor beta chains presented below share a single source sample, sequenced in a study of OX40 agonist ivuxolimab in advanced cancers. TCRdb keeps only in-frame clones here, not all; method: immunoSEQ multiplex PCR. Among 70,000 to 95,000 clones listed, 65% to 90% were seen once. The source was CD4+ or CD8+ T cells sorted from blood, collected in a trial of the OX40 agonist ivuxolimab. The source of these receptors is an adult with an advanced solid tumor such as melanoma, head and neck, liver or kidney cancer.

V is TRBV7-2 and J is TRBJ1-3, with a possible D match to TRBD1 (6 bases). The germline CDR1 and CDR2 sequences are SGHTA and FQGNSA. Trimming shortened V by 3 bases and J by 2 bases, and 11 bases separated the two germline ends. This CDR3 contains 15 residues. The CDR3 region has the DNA TGTGCCAGCAGCTTCACAGGGCTGGCTGGAAACACCATATATTTT. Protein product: CASSFTGLAGNTIYF.

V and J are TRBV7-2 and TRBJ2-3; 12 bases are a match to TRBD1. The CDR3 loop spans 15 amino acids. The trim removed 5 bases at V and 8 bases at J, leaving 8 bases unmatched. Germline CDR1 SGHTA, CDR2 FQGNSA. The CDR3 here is CASSGRDRGHRTQYF. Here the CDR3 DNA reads TGTGCCAGCAGCGGACGGGACAGGGGGCACCGTACGCAGTATTTT. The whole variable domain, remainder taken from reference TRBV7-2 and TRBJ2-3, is GAGVSQSPSNKVTEKGKDVELRCDPISGHTALYWYRQSLGQGLEFLIYFQGNSAPDKSGLPSDRFSAERTGGSVSTLTIQRTQQEDSAVYLCASSGRDRGHRTQYFGPGTRLTVL.

The CDR3 region is CASSLGRGGQETQYF. CDR3 DNA sequence: TGCGCCAGCAGCTTAGGACGGGGAGGCCAAGAGACCCAGTACTTC. The rearrangement uses TRBV5-1 and TRBJ2-5, with D possibly matching TRBD2 (6 bases). Germline assignment: CDR1 SGHRS and CDR2 YFSETQ. Trimming shortened V by 2 bases and J by 1 base, and 12 bases separated the two germline ends. This CDR3 comprises 15 residues.

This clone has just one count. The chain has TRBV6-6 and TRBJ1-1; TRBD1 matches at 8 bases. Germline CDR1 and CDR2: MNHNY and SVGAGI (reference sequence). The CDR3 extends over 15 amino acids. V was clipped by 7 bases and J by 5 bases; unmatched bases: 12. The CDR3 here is CASNDLTGGRTEAFF. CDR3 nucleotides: TGTGCCAGCAATGACCTCACAGGGGGGAGAACTGAAGCTTTCTTT.

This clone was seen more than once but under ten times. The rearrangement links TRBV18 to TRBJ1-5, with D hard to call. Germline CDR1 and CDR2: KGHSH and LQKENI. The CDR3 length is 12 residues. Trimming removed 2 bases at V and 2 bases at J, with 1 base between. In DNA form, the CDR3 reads TGTGCCAGCTCACCAGGCAATCAGCCCCAGCATTTT. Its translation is CASSPGNQPQHF.

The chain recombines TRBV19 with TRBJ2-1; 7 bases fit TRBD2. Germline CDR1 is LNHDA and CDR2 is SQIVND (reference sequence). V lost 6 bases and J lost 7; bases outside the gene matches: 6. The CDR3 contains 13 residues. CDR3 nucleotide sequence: TGTGCCAGTAGCCCCGGGGGGACTAATGAGCAGTTCTTC. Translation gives CASSPGGTNEQFF.

The CDR3 nucleotides read TGCGCCAGCAGCCAAGTGGGCAGGACGAACACTGAAGCTTTCTTT. Its translation: CASSQVGRTNTEAFF. This chain connects TRBV4-1 to TRBJ1-1; D gene unclear. Deletions cut 1 base from V and 1 base from J, with 10 bases between. The CDR3 spans 15 residues. The V gene's germline CDR1 is MGHRA and CDR2 YSYEKL.

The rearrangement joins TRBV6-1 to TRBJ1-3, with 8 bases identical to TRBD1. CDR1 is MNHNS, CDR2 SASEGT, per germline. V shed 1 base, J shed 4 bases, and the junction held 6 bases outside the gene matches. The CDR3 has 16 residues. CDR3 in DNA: TGTGCCAGCAGTGAAGTGGGACAGGCCGTGGGAAACACCATATATTTT. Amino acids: CASSEVGQAVGNTIYF.

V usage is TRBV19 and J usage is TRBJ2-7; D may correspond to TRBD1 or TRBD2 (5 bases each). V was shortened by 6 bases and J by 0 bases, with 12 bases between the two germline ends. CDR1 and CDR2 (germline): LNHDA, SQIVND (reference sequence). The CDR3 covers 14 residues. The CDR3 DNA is TGTGCCAGTAGGAGGGACGGTTCCTCCTACGAGCAGTACTTC. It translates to CASRRDGSSYEQYF.

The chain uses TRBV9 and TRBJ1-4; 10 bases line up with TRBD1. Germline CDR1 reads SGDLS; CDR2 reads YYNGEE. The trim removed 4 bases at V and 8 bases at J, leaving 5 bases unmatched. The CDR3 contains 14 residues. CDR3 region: CASSFRDRGEKLFF. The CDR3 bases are TGTGCCAGCAGCTTCCGGGACAGGGGCGAAAAACTGTTTTTT.

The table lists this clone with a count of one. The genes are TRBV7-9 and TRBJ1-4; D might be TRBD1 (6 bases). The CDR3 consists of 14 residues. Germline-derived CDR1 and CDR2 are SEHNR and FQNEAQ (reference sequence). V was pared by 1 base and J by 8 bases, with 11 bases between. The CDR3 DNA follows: TGTGCCAGCAGCTTAGTCGGGGGCCCCGAAAAACTGTTTTTT. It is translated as CASSLVGGPEKLFF. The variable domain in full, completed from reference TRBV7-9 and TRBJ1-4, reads DTGVSQNPRHKITKRGQNVTFRCDPISEHNRLYWYRQTLGQGPEFLTYFQNEAQLEKSRLLSDRFSAERPKGSFSTLEIQRTEQGDSAMYLCASSLVGGPEKLFFGSGTQLSVL.

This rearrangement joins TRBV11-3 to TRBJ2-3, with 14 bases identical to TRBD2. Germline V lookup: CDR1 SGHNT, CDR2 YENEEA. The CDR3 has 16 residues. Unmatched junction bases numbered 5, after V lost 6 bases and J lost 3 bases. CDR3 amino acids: CASSSGTSGSTDTQYF. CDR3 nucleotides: TGTGCCAGCAGTTCTGGGACTAGCGGGAGTACAGATACGCAGTATTTT. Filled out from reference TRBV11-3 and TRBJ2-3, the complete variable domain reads EAGVVQSPRYKIIEKKQPVAFWCNPISGHNTLYWYLQNLGQGPELLIRYENEEAVDDSQLPKDRFSAERLKGVDSTLKIQPAELGDSAVYLCASSSGTSGSTDTQYFGPGTRLTVL.